This T cell receptor beta chain was sequenced during a study of shared T cell receptors in the human thymus. Sequencing used immunoSEQ multiplex PCR; TCRdb keeps in-frame clones, though not all of them. The table lists approximately 730,000 clones, 80% to 90% of them singletons. V lost 6 bases to trimming and J lost 4 bases; unmatched junction nucleotides: 8. Germline CDR1 reads SQVTM; CDR2 reads ANQGSEA. The CDR3 has 13 residues. This sample also appeared in a second study, on human thymus T cells.

This TCR was recovered from a girl under two years old with a congenital heart defect. Sequencing used thymocytes. This rearrangement joins TRBV29-1 to TRBJ1-2; the match to TRBD1 covers 7 bases. The CDR3 nucleotides read TGCAGCGTGTTGGGACAGTCGGGCTATGGCTACACCTTC. Translation gives CSVLGQSGYGYTF.